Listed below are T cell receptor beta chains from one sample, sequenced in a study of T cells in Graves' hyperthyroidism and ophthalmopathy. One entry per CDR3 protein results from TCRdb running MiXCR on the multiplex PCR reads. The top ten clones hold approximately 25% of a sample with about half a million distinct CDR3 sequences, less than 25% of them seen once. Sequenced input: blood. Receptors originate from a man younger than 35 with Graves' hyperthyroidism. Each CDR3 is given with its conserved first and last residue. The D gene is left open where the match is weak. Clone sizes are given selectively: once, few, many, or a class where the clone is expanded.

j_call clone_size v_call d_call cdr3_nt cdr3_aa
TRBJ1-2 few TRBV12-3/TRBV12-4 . TGTGCCAGCAGCCCCTGGGGGGCCTATGGCTACACCTTC CASSPWGAYGYTF
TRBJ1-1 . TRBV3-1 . TGTGCCAGCAGCCAAGGATGGGGTGGTGAAGCTTTCTTT CASSQGWGGEAFF
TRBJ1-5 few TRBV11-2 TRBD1 TGTGCCAGCAGCGTCGGGACAGGCCAGCCCCAGCATTTT CASSVGTGQPQHF
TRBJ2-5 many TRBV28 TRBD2 TGTGCCAGCAATGATAAGGGAGGGCAAGAGACCCAGTACTTC CASNDKGGQETQYF
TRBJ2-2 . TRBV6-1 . TGTGCCAGCAGTCCGGGGAGTCGGGGCACCGGGGAGCTGTTTTTT CASSPGSRGTGELFF
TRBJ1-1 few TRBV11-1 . TGTGCCAGCAGCTTAGCGCAGCCAGGGACTGAAGCTTTCTTT CASSLAQPGTEAFF
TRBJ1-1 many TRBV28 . TGTGCCAGCAGTCCCGGTGGGGAGGGGAGCTCTGAAGCTTTCTTT CASSPGGEGSSEAFF
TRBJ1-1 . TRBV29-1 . TGCAGCGTGTTCTTGAACACTGAAGCTTTCTTT CSVFLNTEAFF
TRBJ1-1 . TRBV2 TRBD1 TGTGCCAGCAGTGATGGTTATACCCGACAGGGCGACACTGAAGCTTTCTTT CASSDGYTRQGDTEAFF
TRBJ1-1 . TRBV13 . TGTGCCAGCAGCCCCGGGGGGGCCCCTGAAGCTTTCTTT CASSPGGAPEAFF
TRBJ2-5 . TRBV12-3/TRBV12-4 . TGTGCCAGCAGTAAAGTACTGCGAGTGTGGGAGACCCAGTACTTC CASSKVLRVWETQYF
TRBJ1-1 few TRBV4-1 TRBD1 TGCGCCAGCAGCCCCGGGAGGGGGCGGAACACTGAAGCTTTCTTT CASSPGRGRNTEAFF
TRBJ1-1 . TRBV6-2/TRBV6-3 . TGTGCCAGCAGTTATCTAGGGATAAAGAGCACTGAAGCTTTCTTT CASSYLGIKSTEAFF
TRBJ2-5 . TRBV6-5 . TGTGCCAGCACAGGGAACTTGGAGACCCAGTACTTC CASTGNLETQYF
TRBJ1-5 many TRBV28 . TGTGCCAGCAGTTTTTTGGGTGAAGAACAGCCCCAGCATTTT CASSFLGEEQPQHF